The source of this T cell receptor (beta chain) is a study of blood T cell repertoires in COVID-19. This clone was recorded a few times. J was trimmed by 15 bases and V by 2 bases; bases with no gene match: 12. There are 15 residues in the CDR3. The germline CDR1 and CDR2 sequences are SGHVS and FNYEAQ. TCRdb's table, derived via immunoSEQ multiplex PCR, lists solely in-frame clones and lacks some. The repertoire includes 130,000 to 150,000 clones, roughly 90% of them detected once, and roughly 2% sits in the top ten. The sample taken for sequencing was peripheral blood. The chain employs TRBV7-6 and TRBJ2-1, with TRBD2 matching over 11 bases. The clonotype comes from a human donor in a cohort sampled during active COVID-19. CDR3 DNA sequence: TGTGCCAGCAGCTTAACCCTAGCGGGGGGAGGGTTGCGGTTCTTC. Protein product: CASSLTLAGGGLRFF.